The 18 T cell receptor beta chains presented below share a single source sample, sequenced in a study of Ad26.COV2.S vaccination and SARS-CoV-2 variants. Libraries were prepared by immunoSEQ multiplex PCR; TCRdb keeps only in-frame clonotypes and omits some of them. The table has 300,000 to 350,000 clones, around 84% seen once; the top ten hold around 1.9%. Treatment reported: roughly 19 received Ad26.COV2.S at low or high dose, single or two shots; 5 received placebo; per-sample allocation not given. Each sample was drawn 63 days after the first injection (of vaccine or placebo). Sequencing was performed on peripheral blood, taken in a trial of Ad26.COV2.S vaccine versus placebo. All receptors derive from a person between 18 and 60 years old who received the Ad26.COV2.S COVID-19 vaccine or a placebo.

This clone was picked up a small number of times. The rearrangement joins TRBV7-9 to TRBJ1-1, with D uncertain. Trimming left V 1 base short and J 6 bases short, with 9 bases between. Germline CDR1 is SEHNR and CDR2 is FQNEAQ (reference sequence). The CDR3 totals 13 residues. The DNA of the CDR3 is TGTGCCAGCAGCTTAGTGTCGGTTGCTGAAGCTTTCTTT. Protein sequence: CASSLVSVAEAFF.

This clone was seen many times. The V call is TRBV5-1, the J call TRBJ1-4; 8 nucleotides agree with TRBD1. This CDR3 has 14 residues. Germline V gene data show CDR1 as SGHRS and CDR2 as YFSETQ. Losses at the gene ends were 5 bases for V and 5 bases for J; bases not matched to a gene: 5. CDR3 protein: CASRQGATNEKLFF. In DNA, the CDR3 is TGCGCCAGCAGGCAGGGGGCCACGAATGAAAAACTGTTTTTT.

In its sample, this clone was seen once. The rearrangement uses TRBV19 and TRBJ1-1; D gene uncertain. V was trimmed by 3 bases and J by 1 base, leaving 12 bases between them. Germline values: CDR1 LNHDA, CDR2 SQIVND (reference sequence). CDR3 length: 15 residues. The CDR3 sequence: CASSMGVTANTEAFF. The CDR3 DNA follows: TGTGCCAGTAGTATGGGTGTTACGGCGAACACTGAAGCTTTCTTT.

V is TRBV11-2 and J is TRBJ1-1; D remains ambiguous. Trimming took off 2 bases at V and 0 bases at J, with 7 bases between the two ends. This CDR3 comprises 14 residues. In germline, CDR1 is SGHAT, CDR2 FQNNGV. The CDR3 loop is CASSLQLMNTEAFF. CDR3 sequence (DNA): TGTGCCAGCAGCTTACAGCTAATGAACACTGAAGCTTTCTTT.

The gene calls are TRBV5-4 and TRBJ2-2, with TRBD1 matching over 8 bases. After removal of 4 bases from V and 2 bases from J, the junction contained 4 bases not matched to a gene. CDR1 is SGHNT, CDR2 YYREEE, per germline (reference sequence). The CDR3 runs 15 residues. The CDR3 spells CASSQGQANTGELFF. As DNA, the CDR3 is TGTGCCAGCAGCCAGGGACAGGCAAACACCGGGGAGCTGTTTTTT.

The rearrangement joins TRBV5-1 to TRBJ1-4; no clear D. From germline, CDR1 is SGHRS and CDR2 YFSETQ. CDR3 size: 16 residues. V was cut by 5 bases and J by 2 bases, with 16 bases left in between. The CDR3 is CASSRQPGFTNEKLFF. In nucleotides, the CDR3 is TGCGCCAGCAGTCGTCAACCCGGGTTCACTAATGAAAAACTGTTTTTT.

The CDR3, as DNA: TGTGCCGAACTCACGAGACGGGAGGATTGGTACGAGCAGTACTTC. Translated, it gives CAELTRREDWYEQYF. This chain uses TRBV21-1 with TRBJ2-7; the D call in the table, TRBD2, was not verified against the DNA. TRBV21-1 is labeled a pseudogene. The CDR3 covers 15 residues.

The chain is built from TRBV6-5 and TRBJ1-1; D is ambiguous. With 2 bases removed from V and 5 bases from J, the gap between germline ends came to 12 bases. CDR1 is MNHEY and CDR2 is SVGAGI in the germline V gene. This CDR3 contains 14 residues. CDR3 DNA sequence: TGTGCCAGCAGTTACCTCCCTGATGGTACTGAAGCTTTCTTT. As protein: CASSYLPDGTEAFF.

This rearrangement joins TRBV7-6 to TRBJ2-5, with 9 nucleotides matching TRBD1. CDR1 is SGHVS, CDR2 FNYEAQ, per germline. The CDR3 covers 16 residues. The V segment lost 3 bases and the J segment 1 base; nucleotides outside the gene matches: 6. The CDR3 loop reads CASSFRVGQGQETQYF. The CDR3 DNA reads TGTGCCAGCAGCTTCCGAGTGGGACAGGGCCAAGAGACCCAGTACTTC. Full variable domain (remainder filled in from reference TRBV7-6 and TRBJ2-5): GAGVSQSPRYKVTKRGQDVALRCDPISGHVSLYWYRQALGQGPEFLTYFNYEAQQDKSGLPNDRFSAERPEGSISTLTIQRTEQRDSAMYRCASSFRVGQGQETQYFGPGTRLLVL.

The V and J genes are TRBV4-3 and TRBJ2-7, with TRBD2 matching 7 bases. The length of the CDR3 is 16 residues. With 3 bases clipped from V and 2 bases from J, the junction kept 10 bases outside the gene matches. Germline lookup yields CDR1 LGHNA and CDR2 YSLEER. The CDR3 DNA follows: TGCGCCAGCAGCCACGACCAACTAGCGACTACCTACGAGCAGTACTTC. The encoded protein is CASSHDQLATTYEQYF.

The chain links TRBV21-1 to TRBJ2-7; no DNA check was done on the table's D call, TRBD2. TRBV21-1 constitutes a pseudogene. The CDR3 consists of 13 residues. CDR3 in DNA: TGTGCCAGCAGGTCTAGCGCCTACTACGAGCAGTACTTC. This encodes CASRSSAYYEQYF.

V is TRBV5-5 and J is TRBJ1-2; 8 nucleotides align to TRBD1. Germline V lookup: CDR1 SGHKS, CDR2 YYEKEE (reference sequence). The CDR3 has 14 residues. V gave up 4 bases and J gave up 4 bases; unmatched junction bases: 6. CDR3 sequence (DNA): TGTGCCAGCAGCCCAGGGGGCCGGGGCTATGGCTACACCTTC. Its translation: CASSPGGRGYGYTF.

The chain is built from TRBV6-5 and TRBJ1-4; D is perhaps TRBD1 (5 bases). Germline-derived CDR1 and CDR2 are MNHEY and SVGAGI. Trimming removed 8 bases at V and 8 bases at J, with 12 bases between. The CDR3 has 12 amino acids. The CDR3 DNA reads as TGTGCCAGCGGGACGGGGGTAGAAAAACTGTTTTTT. It encodes CASGTGVEKLFF.

The chain links TRBV7-2 to TRBJ2-7, with 8 bases that match TRBD1. The CDR3 covers 15 residues. The V and J ends lost 5 bases and 2 bases, in that order; junction bases with no gene match: 8. The germline V gene has CDR1 SGHTA and CDR2 FQGNSA. Here the CDR3 reads CASSTQGALTYEQYF. CDR3 sequence (DNA): TGTGCCAGCAGCACCCAGGGGGCATTAACCTACGAGCAGTACTTC.

The chain recombines TRBV9 with TRBJ1-2; D is perhaps TRBD1 (6 bases). V lost 4 bases, J lost 8 bases, and 21 bases lay in between. Germline CDR1 SGDLS, CDR2 YYNGEE. CDR3 length: 15 residues. The CDR3 protein is CASSPSEGGWRGYTF. In DNA, the CDR3 is TGTGCCAGCAGCCCATCCGAGGGGGGGTGGAGAGGCTACACCTTC.

This chain links TRBV4-1 with TRBJ1-2, with 7 bases fitting TRBD1. The germline gives CDR1 MGHRA, CDR2 YSYEKL. V lost 1 base and J lost 6; bases outside the gene matches: 5. The CDR3 has 14 residues. The CDR3 region is CASSQGARGDGYTF. The DNA for the CDR3 is TGCGCCAGCAGCCAAGGTGCCAGGGGGGATGGCTACACCTTC.

This chain links TRBV12-5 with TRBJ2-5; 14 bases fit TRBD2. Germline-derived CDR1 and CDR2 are LGHNT and FRNRAP. Trimming cost V 5 bases and J 5 bases; bases outside gene matches: 10. This CDR3 has 17 amino acids. The CDR3 sequence: CASGPPTSGGACETQYF. CDR3 nucleotide sequence: TGTGCTAGTGGTCCACCGACTAGCGGGGGGGCGTGTGAGACCCAGTACTTC.

In this sample, this clone turned up a few times. The genes are TRBV4-1 and TRBJ2-2; D is unresolved. CDR1 is MGHRA, CDR2 YSYEKL, per germline. V was clipped by 1 base and J by 4 bases, with 13 bases between them. This CDR3 comprises 16 residues. The CDR3 coding sequence is TGCGCCAGCAGCCAAGGCCGCTACCCAGGCACCGGGGAGCTGTTTTTT. It encodes CASSQGRYPGTGELFF.